This TCR beta chain was observed in a study of T cell responses to AZD1222 COVID-19 vaccine. Study context: Whether given at about 4 or about 12 weeks, second doses were pooled.

TCRdb's table, derived via immunoSEQ multiplex PCR, lists solely in-frame clones and lacks some. The sample has some 150,000 clones, around nine tenths seen once. A word on this clone: Its antigen is currently unknown.

Study results and caveats: It was only six AZD1222 recipients who were seropositive at baseline.

Germline-derived CDR1 and CDR2 are SGHTS and YDEGEE. The V gene end was trimmed by 4 bases and the J gene end by 15 bases; junction bases not matched to a gene: 20. This CDR3 has 16 amino acids. This TCR was sampled from an adult in good health. The J gene is TRBJ2-4, the V gene TRBV5-8; 9 bases fit TRBD1. This specimen consisted of peripheral blood, obtained on day 0 of AZD1222 vaccination. CDR3 coding DNA: TGTGCCAGCAGCCCCACTCTTACAGGGGGCGGAAGGGTCCGGTACTTC. Amino acid sequence: CASSPTLTGGGRVRYF.